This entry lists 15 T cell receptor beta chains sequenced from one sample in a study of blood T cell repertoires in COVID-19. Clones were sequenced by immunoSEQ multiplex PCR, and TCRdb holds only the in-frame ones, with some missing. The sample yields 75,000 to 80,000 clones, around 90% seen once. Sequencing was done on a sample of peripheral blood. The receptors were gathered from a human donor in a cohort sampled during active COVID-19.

The CDR3 reads CASSRPGQPYGYTF. DNA for the CDR3: TGTGCCAGCAGCAGACCGGGACAGCCCTATGGCTACACCTTC. The rearrangement uses TRBV21-1 and TRBJ1-2; the table calls TRBD1, which could not be checked here. TRBV21-1 is labeled a pseudogene. The length of the CDR3 is 14 residues.

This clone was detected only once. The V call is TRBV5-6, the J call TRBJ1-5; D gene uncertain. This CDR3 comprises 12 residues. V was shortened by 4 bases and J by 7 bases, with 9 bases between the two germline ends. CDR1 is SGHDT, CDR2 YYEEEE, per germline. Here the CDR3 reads CASSLTDQPQHF. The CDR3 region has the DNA TGTGCCAGCAGCCTAACAGACCAGCCCCAGCATTTT.

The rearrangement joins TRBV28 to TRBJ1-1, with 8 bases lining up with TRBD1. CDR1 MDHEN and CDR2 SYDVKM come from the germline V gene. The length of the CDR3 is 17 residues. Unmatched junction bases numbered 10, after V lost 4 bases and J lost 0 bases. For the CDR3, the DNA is TGTGCCAGCAGTTCCTATGACAGGGGAACCGTGAACACTGAAGCTTTCTTT. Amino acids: CASSSYDRGTVNTEAFF.

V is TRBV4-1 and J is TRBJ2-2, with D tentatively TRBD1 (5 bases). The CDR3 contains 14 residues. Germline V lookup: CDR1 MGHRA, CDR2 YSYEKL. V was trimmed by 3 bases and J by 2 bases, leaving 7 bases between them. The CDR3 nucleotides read TGCGCCAGCAGCCAGCGGACAAACACCGGGGAGCTGTTTTTT. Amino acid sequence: CASSQRTNTGELFF.

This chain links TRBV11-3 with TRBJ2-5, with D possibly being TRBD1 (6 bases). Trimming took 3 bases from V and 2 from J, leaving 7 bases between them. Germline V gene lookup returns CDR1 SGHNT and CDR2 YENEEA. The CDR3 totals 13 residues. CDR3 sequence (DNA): TGTGCCAGCAGCTTGGACAGACAAGAGACCCAGTACTTC. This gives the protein CASSLDRQETQYF.

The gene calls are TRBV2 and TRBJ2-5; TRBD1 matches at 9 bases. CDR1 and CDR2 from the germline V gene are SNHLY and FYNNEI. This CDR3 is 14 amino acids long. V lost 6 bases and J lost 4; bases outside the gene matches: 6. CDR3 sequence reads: CASSPDRGRETQYF. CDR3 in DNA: TGTGCCAGCAGCCCCGACAGGGGGAGAGAGACCCAGTACTTC.

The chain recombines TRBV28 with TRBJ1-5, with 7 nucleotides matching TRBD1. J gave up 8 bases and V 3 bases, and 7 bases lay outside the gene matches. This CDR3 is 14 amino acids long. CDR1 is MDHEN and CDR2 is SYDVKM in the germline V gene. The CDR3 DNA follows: TGTGCCAGCAGTTTCCCGGACAGGAACGAGCCCCAGCATTTT. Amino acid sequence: CASSFPDRNEPQHF.

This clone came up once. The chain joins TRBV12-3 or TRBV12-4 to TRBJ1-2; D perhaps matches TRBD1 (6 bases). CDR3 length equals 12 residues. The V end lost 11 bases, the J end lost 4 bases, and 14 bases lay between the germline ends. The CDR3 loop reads CAYYRDGYGYTF. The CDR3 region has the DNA TGTGCCTATTACAGGGACGGCTATGGCTACACCTTC.

The CDR3 sequence: CASGTGGNYNEQFF. The CDR3 region has the DNA TGTGCTAGTGGGACAGGGGGTAACTACAATGAGCAGTTCTTC. This rearrangement joins TRBV12-5 to TRBJ2-1; 9 nucleotides line up with TRBD1. Trimming cost V 6 bases and J 3 bases; bases outside gene matches: 3. Germline V lookup: CDR1 LGHNT, CDR2 FRNRAP. The CDR3 totals 14 residues.

DNA of the CDR3: TGTGCCAGCAGCCAAGGCGAACGAAGGGGGAGACCATGGGAGACCCAGTACTTC. Amino acid sequence: CASSQGERRGRPWETQYF. J is TRBJ2-5 and V is TRBV14, with D possibly matching TRBD1 (6 bases). Trimming cost V 1 base and J 5 bases, with 23 bases left between them. Germline-derived CDR1 and CDR2 are SGHDN and FVKESK. CDR3 length equals 18 residues. The whole variable domain, filled in from reference TRBV14 and TRBJ2-5, reads EAGVTQFPSHSVIEKGQTVTLRCDPISGHDNLYWYRRVMGKEIKFLLHFVKESKQDESGMPNNRFLAERTGGTYSTLKVQPAELEDSGVYFCASSQGERRGRPWETQYFGPGTRLLVL.

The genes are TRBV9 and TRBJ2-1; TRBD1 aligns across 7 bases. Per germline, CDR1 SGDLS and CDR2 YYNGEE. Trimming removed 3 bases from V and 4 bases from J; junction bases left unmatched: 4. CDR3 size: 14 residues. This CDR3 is CASSAGQIYNEQFF. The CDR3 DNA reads TGTGCCAGCAGCGCGGGACAGATATACAATGAGCAGTTCTTC.

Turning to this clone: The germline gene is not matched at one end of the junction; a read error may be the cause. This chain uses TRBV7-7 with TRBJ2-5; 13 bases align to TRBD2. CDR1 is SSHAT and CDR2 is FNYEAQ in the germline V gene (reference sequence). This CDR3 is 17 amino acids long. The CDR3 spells CASSLGRLAGGQETQYF. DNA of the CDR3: TGTGCTAGCAGCTTAGGTAGACTAGCGGGGGGCCAAGAGACCCAGTACTTC.

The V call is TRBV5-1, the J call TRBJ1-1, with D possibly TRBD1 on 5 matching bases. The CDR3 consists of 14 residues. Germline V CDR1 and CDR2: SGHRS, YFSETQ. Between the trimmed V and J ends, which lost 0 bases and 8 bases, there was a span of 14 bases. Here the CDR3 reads CASSLGQGLNEAFF. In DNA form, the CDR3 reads TGCGCCAGCAGCTTGGGTCAGGGCCTAAACGAAGCTTTCTTT. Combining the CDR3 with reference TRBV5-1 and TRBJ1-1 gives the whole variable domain KAGVTQTPRYLIKTRGQQVTLSCSPISGHRSVSWYQQTPGQGLQFLFEYFSETQRNKGNFPGRFSGRQFSNSRSEMNVSTLELGDSALYLCASSLGQGLNEAFFGQGTRLTVV.

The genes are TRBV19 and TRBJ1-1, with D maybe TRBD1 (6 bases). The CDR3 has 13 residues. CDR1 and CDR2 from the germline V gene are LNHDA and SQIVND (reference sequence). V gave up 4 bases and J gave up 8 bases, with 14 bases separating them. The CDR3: CASSTLQGAEAFF. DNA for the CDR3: TGTGCCAGTAGTACACTACAGGGAGCCGAAGCTTTCTTT. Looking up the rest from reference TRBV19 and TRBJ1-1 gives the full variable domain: DGGITQSPKYLFRKEGQNVTLSCEQNLNHDAMYWYRQDPGQGLRLIYYSQIVNDFQKGDIAEGYSVSREKKESFPLTVTSAQKNPTAFYLCASSTLQGAEAFFGQGTRLTVV.

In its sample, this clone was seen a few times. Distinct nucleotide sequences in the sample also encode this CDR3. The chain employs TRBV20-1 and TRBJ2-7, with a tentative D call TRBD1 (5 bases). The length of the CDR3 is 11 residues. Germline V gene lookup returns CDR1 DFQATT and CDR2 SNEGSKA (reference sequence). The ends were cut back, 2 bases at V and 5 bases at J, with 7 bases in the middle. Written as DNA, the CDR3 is TGCAGTGCTAGATCAGGGCACGAGCAGTACTTC. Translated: CSARSGHEQYF.